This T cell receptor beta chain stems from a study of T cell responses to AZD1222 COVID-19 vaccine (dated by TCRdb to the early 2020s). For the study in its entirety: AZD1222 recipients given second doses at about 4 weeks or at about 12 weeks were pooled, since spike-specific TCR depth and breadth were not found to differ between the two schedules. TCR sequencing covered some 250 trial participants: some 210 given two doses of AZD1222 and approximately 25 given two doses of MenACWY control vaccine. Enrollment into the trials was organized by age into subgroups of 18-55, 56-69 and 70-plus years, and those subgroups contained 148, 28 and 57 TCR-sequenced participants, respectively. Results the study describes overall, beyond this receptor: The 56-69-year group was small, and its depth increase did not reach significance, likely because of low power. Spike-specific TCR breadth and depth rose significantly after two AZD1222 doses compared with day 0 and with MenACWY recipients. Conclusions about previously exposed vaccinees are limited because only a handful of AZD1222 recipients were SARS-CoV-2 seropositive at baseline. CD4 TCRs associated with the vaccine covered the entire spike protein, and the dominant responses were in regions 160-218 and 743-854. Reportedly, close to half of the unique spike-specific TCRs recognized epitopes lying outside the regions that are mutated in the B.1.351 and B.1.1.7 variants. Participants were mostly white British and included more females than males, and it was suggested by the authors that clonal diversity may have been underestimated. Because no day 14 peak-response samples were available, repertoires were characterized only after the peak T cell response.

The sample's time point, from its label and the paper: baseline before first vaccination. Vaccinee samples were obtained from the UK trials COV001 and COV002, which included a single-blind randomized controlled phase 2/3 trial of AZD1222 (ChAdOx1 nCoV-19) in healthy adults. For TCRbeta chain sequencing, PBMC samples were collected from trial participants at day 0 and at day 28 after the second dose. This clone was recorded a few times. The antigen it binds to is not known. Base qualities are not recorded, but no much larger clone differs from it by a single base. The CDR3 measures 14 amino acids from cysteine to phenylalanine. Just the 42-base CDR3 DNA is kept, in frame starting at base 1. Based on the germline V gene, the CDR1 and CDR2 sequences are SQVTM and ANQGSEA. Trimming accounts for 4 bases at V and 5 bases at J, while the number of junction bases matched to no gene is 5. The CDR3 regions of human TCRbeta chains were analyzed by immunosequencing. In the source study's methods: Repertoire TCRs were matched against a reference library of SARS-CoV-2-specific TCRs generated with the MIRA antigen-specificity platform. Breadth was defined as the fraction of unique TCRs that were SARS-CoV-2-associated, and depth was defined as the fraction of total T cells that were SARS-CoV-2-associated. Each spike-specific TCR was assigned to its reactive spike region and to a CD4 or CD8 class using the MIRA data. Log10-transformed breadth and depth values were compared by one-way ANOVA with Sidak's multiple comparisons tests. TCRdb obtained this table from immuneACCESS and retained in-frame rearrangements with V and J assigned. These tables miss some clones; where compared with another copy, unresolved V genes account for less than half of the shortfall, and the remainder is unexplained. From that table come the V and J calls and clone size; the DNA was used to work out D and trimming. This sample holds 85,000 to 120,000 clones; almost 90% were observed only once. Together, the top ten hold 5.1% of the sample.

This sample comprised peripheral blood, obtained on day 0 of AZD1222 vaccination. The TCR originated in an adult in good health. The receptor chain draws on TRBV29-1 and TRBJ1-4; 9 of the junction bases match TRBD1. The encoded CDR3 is CSVVSGTGNEKLFF. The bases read TGCAGCGTTGTGTCCGGGACAGGGAATGAAAAACTGTTTTTT.